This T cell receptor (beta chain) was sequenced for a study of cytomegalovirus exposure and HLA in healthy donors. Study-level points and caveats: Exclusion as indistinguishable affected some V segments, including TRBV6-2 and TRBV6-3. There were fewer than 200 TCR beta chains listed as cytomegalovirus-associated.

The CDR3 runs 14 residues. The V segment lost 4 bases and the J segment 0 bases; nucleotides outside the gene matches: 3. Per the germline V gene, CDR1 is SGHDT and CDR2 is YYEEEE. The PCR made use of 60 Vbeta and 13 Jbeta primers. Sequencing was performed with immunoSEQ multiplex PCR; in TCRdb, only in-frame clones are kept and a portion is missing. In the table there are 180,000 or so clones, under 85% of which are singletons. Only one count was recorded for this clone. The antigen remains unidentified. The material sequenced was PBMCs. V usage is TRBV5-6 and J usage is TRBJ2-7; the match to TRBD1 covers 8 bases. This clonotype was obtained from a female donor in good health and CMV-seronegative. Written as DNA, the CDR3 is TGTGCCAGCAGCCGGGACAGGAGCTCCTACGAGCAGTACTTC. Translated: CASSRDRSSYEQYF.